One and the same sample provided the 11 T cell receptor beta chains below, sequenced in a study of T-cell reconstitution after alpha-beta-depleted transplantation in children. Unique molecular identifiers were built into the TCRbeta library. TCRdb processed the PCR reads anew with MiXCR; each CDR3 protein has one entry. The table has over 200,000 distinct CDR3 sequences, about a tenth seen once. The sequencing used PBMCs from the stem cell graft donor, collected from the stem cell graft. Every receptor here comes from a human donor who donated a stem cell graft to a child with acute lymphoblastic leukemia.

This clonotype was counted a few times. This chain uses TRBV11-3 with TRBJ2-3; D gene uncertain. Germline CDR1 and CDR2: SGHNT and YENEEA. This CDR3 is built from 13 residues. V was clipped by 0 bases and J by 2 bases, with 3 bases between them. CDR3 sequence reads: CASSLEDTDTQYF. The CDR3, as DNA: TGTGCCAGCAGCTTAGAAGACACAGATACGCAGTATTTT.

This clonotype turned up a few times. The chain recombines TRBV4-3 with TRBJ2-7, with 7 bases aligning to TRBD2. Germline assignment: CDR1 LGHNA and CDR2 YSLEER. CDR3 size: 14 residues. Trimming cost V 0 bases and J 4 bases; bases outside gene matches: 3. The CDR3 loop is CASSQDWGGYEQYF. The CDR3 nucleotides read TGCGCCAGCAGCCAAGATTGGGGGGGTTACGAGCAGTACTTC.

The CDR3 reads CSARGWGMGSGNTIYF. In nucleotides, the CDR3 is TGCAGTGCTAGAGGGTGGGGGATGGGATCCGGAAACACCATATATTTT. V usage is TRBV20-1 and J usage is TRBJ1-3, with a weak D call TRBD1 (5 bases). The V gene's germline CDR1 is DFQATT and CDR2 SNEGSKA (reference sequence). Trimming took off 1 base at V and 4 bases at J, with 17 bases between the two ends. This CDR3 contains 16 residues.

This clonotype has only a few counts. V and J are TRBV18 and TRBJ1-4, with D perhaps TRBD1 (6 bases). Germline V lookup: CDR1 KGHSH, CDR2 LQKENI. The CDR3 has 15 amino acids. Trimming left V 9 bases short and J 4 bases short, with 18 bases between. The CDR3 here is CASRLGAGLNEKLFF. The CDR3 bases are TGTGCCAGTAGGCTGGGGGCCGGCCTTAATGAAAAACTGTTTTTT.

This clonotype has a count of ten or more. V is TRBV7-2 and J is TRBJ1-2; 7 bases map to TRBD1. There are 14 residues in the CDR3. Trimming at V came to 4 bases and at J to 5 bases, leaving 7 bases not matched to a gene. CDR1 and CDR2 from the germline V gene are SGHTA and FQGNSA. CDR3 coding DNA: TGTGCCAGCAGCTCGAACAGGGGACAGTATGGCTACACCTTC. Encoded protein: CASSSNRGQYGYTF.

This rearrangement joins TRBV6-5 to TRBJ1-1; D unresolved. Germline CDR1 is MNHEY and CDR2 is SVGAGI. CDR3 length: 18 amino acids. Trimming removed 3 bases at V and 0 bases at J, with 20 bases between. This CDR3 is CASSYSPLAWTMNTEAFF. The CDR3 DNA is TGTGCCAGCAGTTATTCCCCGTTAGCGTGGACCATGAACACTGAAGCTTTCTTT.

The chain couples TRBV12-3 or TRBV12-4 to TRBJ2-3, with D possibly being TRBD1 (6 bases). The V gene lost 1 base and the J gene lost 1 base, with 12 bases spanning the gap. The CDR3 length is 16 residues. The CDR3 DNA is TGTGCCAGCAGTTTAGGACAGGTGGGAGGCACAGATACGCAGTATTTT. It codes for CASSLGQVGGTDTQYF.

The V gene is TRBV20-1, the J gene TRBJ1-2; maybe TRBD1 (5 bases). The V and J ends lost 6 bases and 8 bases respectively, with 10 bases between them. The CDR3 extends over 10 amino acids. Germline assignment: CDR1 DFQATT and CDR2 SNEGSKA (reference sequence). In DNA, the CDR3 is TGCAGTGCCTGGGGCGGCGGCTACACCTTC. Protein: CSAWGGGYTF.

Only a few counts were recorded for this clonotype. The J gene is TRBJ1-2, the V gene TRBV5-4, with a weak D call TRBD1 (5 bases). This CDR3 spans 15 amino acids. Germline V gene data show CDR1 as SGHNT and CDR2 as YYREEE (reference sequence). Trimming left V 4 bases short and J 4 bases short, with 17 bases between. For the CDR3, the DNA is TGTGCCAGCAGCGCCTGGGTGACAGAGGCCTATGGCTACACCTTC. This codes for CASSAWVTEAYGYTF.

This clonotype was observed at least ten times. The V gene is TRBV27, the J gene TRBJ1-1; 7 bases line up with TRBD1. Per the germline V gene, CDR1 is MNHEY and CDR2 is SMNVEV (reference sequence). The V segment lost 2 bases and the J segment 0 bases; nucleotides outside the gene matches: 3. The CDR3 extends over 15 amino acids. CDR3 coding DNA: TGTGCCAGCAGTTTAACACAGGGGATGAACACTGAAGCTTTCTTT. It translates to CASSLTQGMNTEAFF.

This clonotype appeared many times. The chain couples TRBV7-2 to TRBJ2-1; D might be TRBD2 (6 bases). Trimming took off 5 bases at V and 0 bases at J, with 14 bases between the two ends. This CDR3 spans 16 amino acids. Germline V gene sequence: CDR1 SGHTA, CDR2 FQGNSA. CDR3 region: CASSATGLPSYNEQFF. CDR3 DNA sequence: TGTGCCAGCAGCGCGACGGGACTGCCCTCCTACAATGAGCAGTTCTTC.